Reported below is one TCR beta chain. Via MiXCR, TCRdb re-called the 5' RACE reads, giving one row per CDR3 protein. Here the sample spans 1.5 million to 2 million distinct CDR3 sequences, 32% being singletons. This sample was included in a study of identical twins. The V gene's germline CDR1 is SGHRS and CDR2 YFSETQ. Trimming took 4 bases from V and 3 from J; bases not matched to a gene: 7. This CDR3 comprises 17 residues. The receptor comes from a newborn girl in good health. This chain links TRBV5-1 with TRBJ2-3; TRBD2 matches 14 bases. The sample was cord blood. The CDR3: CASSTPGLAGATDTQYF. DNA of the CDR3: TGCGCCAGCAGCACTCCGGGACTAGCGGGGGCAACAGATACGCAGTATTTT.